A single sample gave rise to the 12 T cell receptor beta chains below, sequenced in a study of post-analysis software for immune sequencing data. Study observations and caveats: Five or six TRBV segments, TRBV5-6, TRBV5-1 and TRBV20-1 among them, were found more frequent in patients than controls.

These receptors have no known antigen. The library was made from cDNA and included unique molecular identifiers. TCRdb re-called the PCR reads through MiXCR, storing one row per CDR3 protein. This sample has about 430,000 distinct CDR3 sequences, with roughly 38% found just once. Input material: blood. The receptors originated from a girl aged 2-10 years with multiple sclerosis.

This clonotype was observed a handful of times. The DNA of the CDR3 is TGTGCCAGTAGTCCGATACTCATCAGCGGGAGGCGTGGAGGTGAGCAGTTCTTC. Encoded protein: CASSPILISGRRGGEQFF. The chain is built from TRBV6-1 and TRBJ2-1; 9 bases are shared with TRBD2. Germline lookup yields CDR1 MNHNS and CDR2 SASEGT. The CDR3 loop spans 18 amino acids. V gave up 9 bases and J gave up 9 bases; unmatched junction bases: 24.

This clonotype came up a few times. This chain uses TRBV7-9 with TRBJ2-6; D is perhaps TRBD1 (6 bases). Between the trimmed V and J ends, which lost 5 bases and 0 bases, there was a span of 14 bases. The CDR3 has 17 amino acids. In germline, CDR1 is SEHNR, CDR2 FQNEAQ (reference sequence). CDR3: CASSRRDTNSGANVLTF. The CDR3 DNA sequence: TGTGCCAGCAGCCGCCGGGACACCAACTCTGGGGCCAACGTCCTGACTTTC.

The gene calls are TRBV7-9 and TRBJ2-5, with 8 bases that match TRBD1. J gave up 11 bases and V 1 base, and 9 bases lay outside the gene matches. Germline V gives CDR1 SEHNR, CDR2 FQNEAQ (reference sequence). This CDR3 region has 14 residues. The CDR3 loop reads CASSLVQGADEQYF. In DNA, the CDR3 is TGTGCCAGCAGCTTAGTCCAGGGGGCGGATGAGCAGTACTTC.

This clonotype has only a few counts. V and J are TRBV7-9 and TRBJ2-7; a weak D match, TRBD1 (6 bases). Germline V gene lookup returns CDR1 SEHNR and CDR2 FQNEAQ (reference sequence). V was clipped by 5 bases and J by 1 base, with 9 bases between them. CDR3 length equals 13 residues. CDR3 DNA sequence: TGTGCCAGCAGCGGAACAGGGTCCTACGAGCAGTACTTC. Protein sequence: CASSGTGSYEQYF.

A word on this clonotype: One end of the junction fails to match germline, which may point to a read error. This chain links TRBV6-5 with TRBJ1-6; D might be TRBD1 (5 bases). The germline V gene has CDR1 MNHEY and CDR2 SVGAGI. The CDR3 covers 19 residues. The CDR3 reads CTSSYARGVGISYNSPLHF. The DNA for the CDR3 is TGTACCAGCAGTTACGCGCGGGGGGTAGGGATCTCCTATAATTCACCCCTCCACTTT.

The V gene is TRBV7-8, the J gene TRBJ2-1; maybe TRBD2 (5 bases). CDR3 length: 15 amino acids. With 1 base removed from V and 6 bases from J, the gap between germline ends came to 13 bases. The germline V gene has CDR1 SGHVS and CDR2 FQNEAQ. CDR3 nucleotides: TGTGCCAGCAGCTTAGTCTCTTGGGCGGGCAATGAGCAGTTCTTC. Translation gives CASSLVSWAGNEQFF.

The chain links TRBV28 to TRBJ2-7; no definite D call. V lost 8 bases to trimming and J lost 2 bases, with 19 bases between them. The CDR3 is 15 residues long. The germline V gene has CDR1 MDHEN and CDR2 SYDVKM. The CDR3: CASYPTVRRTYEQYF. The DNA for the CDR3 is TGTGCCAGCTACCCGACCGTAAGAAGAACCTACGAGCAGTACTTC.

CDR3 sequence (DNA): TGTGCCAGCAGACCCAGGGGGGGACAGGGGATAGTTGAGCAGTTCTTC. Protein sequence: CASRPRGGQGIVEQFF. The rearrangement links TRBV6-1 to TRBJ2-1, with 10 bases that match TRBD1. Trimming removed 6 bases from V and 9 bases from J; junction bases left unmatched: 14. CDR1 is MNHNS and CDR2 is SASEGT in the germline V gene. The CDR3 is made up of 16 amino acids.

This chain uses TRBV28 with TRBJ2-3; 8 positions match TRBD2. Germline V gene sequence: CDR1 MDHEN, CDR2 SYDVKM. The CDR3 is 15 amino acids. V shed 4 bases and J 5 bases; nucleotides not matched to a gene: 8. The CDR3 protein is CASSSPPSGRDTQYF. The CDR3 DNA is TGTGCCAGCAGTTCCCCCCCGAGCGGGAGAGATACGCAGTATTTT. Based on the CDR3 plus reference TRBV28 and TRBJ2-3, the full variable domain is DVKVTQSSRYLVKRTGEKVFLECVQDMDHENMFWYRQDPGLGLRLIYFSYDVKMKEKGDIPEGYSVSREKKERFSLILESASTNQTSMYLCASSSPPSGRDTQYFGPGTRLTVL.

This chain joins TRBV28 and TRBJ2-7; 12 positions match TRBD2. CDR3 length: 17 amino acids. The V gene's germline CDR1 is MDHEN and CDR2 SYDVKM. Unmatched junction bases numbered 11, after V lost 5 bases and J lost 3 bases. CDR3 coding DNA: TGTGCCAGCAGTGTGACTAGCGGGGGCTACACGTTCTACGAGCAGTACTTC. It specifies CASSVTSGGYTFYEQYF.

This clonotype was seen ten or more times. V gene TRBV7-2 combines with J gene TRBJ2-6; the D gene is possibly TRBD1 (5 bases). V shed 6 bases and J shed 2 bases, with 17 bases lying between them. The CDR3 runs to 17 residues. Germline V gene data show CDR1 as SGHTA and CDR2 as FQGNSA. The CDR3, as DNA: TGTGCCAGCAGACGAGGCCAGGGAAAGGCTGGGGCCAACGTCCTGACTTTC. Protein: CASRRGQGKAGANVLTF.

The chain carries TRBV7-8 and TRBJ2-4, with D hard to call. V lost 0 bases, J lost 13 bases, and 10 bases lay in between. CDR1 and CDR2 (germline): SGHVS, FQNEAQ. The CDR3 consists of 12 residues. The CDR3 DNA sequence: TGTGCCAGCAGCTTAGCCCCAGAGGAGCAGTACTTC. As protein: CASSLAPEEQYF.